This T cell receptor beta chain was obtained from a study of cytomegalovirus exposure and HLA in healthy donors. Study in general: Earlier work reported 100 million to 130 million unique TCR beta sequences from about 190 million T cells. The study's findings and limits: TCR beta V- and J-gene trimming was later associated with a missense DCLRE1C variant. Despite most TCR sequences being rare, some public TCRs occurred in many donors. Of the V segments, some could not be distinguished, including TRBV6-2 and TRBV6-3, and were excluded.

The PCR ran on 60 Vbeta and 13 Jbeta primers. Sequencing was performed with immunoSEQ multiplex PCR; in TCRdb, only in-frame clones are kept and a portion is missing. The sample shows roughly 140,000 clones, roughly 80% of them seen only once. A remark on this clone: Its antigen is unidentified.

The CDR3 contains 18 residues. CDR1 SGHRS and CDR2 YFSETQ come from the germline V gene. J was trimmed by 2 bases and V by 0 bases; bases with no gene match: 13. The origin of this receptor is a female donor in good health and CMV-seronegative. The rearrangement uses TRBV5-1 and TRBJ2-5; 7 bases agree with TRBD2. Sample: PBMCs. CDR3 coding DNA: TGCGCCAGCAGCTTGGCCCCCGGCAAAGCGGGGCGGCAAGAGACCCAGTACTTC. It specifies CASSLAPGKAGRQETQYF.